This T cell receptor (beta chain) was captured in a study of T-cell memory formation after mild COVID-19. Using constant-segment primers, 5'RACE produced TCR alpha and TCR beta cDNA libraries carrying sample barcodes and UMIs. Each CDR3 protein gets one entry after TCRdb re-called the 5' RACE reads with MiXCR. Altogether approximately 250,000 distinct CDR3 sequences are present, roughly 17% being singletons, with the ten largest covering 20% to 25%. Study conclusions and caveats: Some clones that responded were present in memory (sampled pre-infection), which suggests cross-reactive memory joined. The main location of contracting CD4+ clones was CM and EM, and that of contracting CD8+ clones was EMRA. Still unconfirmed is whether the second-wave clones peaking on day 37 recognized SARS-CoV-2.

Regarding this clonotype: No antigen is known for it.

Sequencing was carried out using PBMCs or a T cell subset sorted from them (not recorded which). The sequence was collected from a man in his late teens or twenties who had mild COVID-19 (a few samples of this study predate the infection). Cell type and time point are not known.

CDR3 sequence: CASSVASGGAWNEQFF. The CDR3, as DNA: TGTGCCAGCAGCGTAGCTAGCGGGGGGGCGTGGAATGAGCAGTTCTTC. The gene calls are TRBV9 and TRBJ2-1; 12 bases match TRBD2. Germline V gene data show CDR1 as SGDLS and CDR2 as YYNGEE. V trimming: 0 bases; J trimming: 7 bases; junction bases outside the gene matches: 5. This CDR3 region has 16 residues.